One sample yielded the 24 T cell receptor beta chains listed below, sequenced in a study of T cell responses to AZD1222 COVID-19 vaccine. Libraries were prepared by immunoSEQ multiplex PCR; TCRdb keeps only in-frame clonotypes and omits some of them. The sample has about 130,000 clones; approximately 89% are singletons. Sequenced material: peripheral blood, taken on day 0 of AZD1222 vaccination. The receptors derive from an adult in good health.

The chain links TRBV7-8 to TRBJ1-1; D unclear. With 3 bases removed from V and 2 bases from J, the gap between germline ends came to 10 bases. The CDR3 is 14 amino acids. Germline CDR1 is SGHVS and CDR2 is FQNEAQ. This chain's CDR3 is CASSLVWGNTEAFF. The CDR3 DNA is TGTGCCAGCAGCTTGGTTTGGGGAAACACTGAAGCTTTCTTT.

This chain connects TRBV4-2 to TRBJ2-2; tentatively, D is TRBD2 (5 bases). CDR3 length: 16 amino acids. Germline CDR1 and CDR2: LGHNA and YNFKEQ. Trimming took 4 bases from V and 5 from J, leaving 17 bases between them. CDR3 DNA sequence: TGTGCCAGCAGCCGCGCCTCGGGAACTGGGACCGGGGAGCTGTTTTTT. Protein: CASSRASGTGTGELFF.

The V and J genes are TRBV6-5 and TRBJ2-1; 12 positions match TRBD2. The germline gives CDR1 MNHEY, CDR2 SVGAGI. Trimming cost V 2 bases and J 9 bases; bases outside gene matches: 5. The CDR3 has 15 residues. CDR3 nucleotides: TGTGCCAGCAGTTACCAGGCTAGCGGGGGGGGTGAGCAGTTCTTC. Protein product: CASSYQASGGGEQFF.

The rearrangement uses TRBV28 and TRBJ1-2; TRBD1 matches 11 bases. V gave up 6 bases and J gave up 0 bases; unmatched junction bases: 3. Germline CDR1 is MDHEN and CDR2 is SYDVKM. The CDR3 covers 15 residues. CDR3 amino acids: CASRGTGGANYGYTF. In nucleotides, the CDR3 is TGTGCCAGCAGGGGGACAGGGGGAGCTAACTATGGCTACACCTTC.

The chain couples TRBV7-3 to TRBJ2-3; D uncertain. Germline V gene sequence: CDR1 SGHTA, CDR2 FQGTGA. The V and J ends lost 1 base and 0 bases respectively, with 8 bases between them. This CDR3 spans 15 amino acids. The CDR3, as DNA: TGTGCCAGCAGCTTAAAAGTGGCAAGCACAGATACGCAGTATTTT. Protein: CASSLKVASTDTQYF.

The chain is built from TRBV28 and TRBJ2-7; the D call may be TRBD1 or TRBD2 (5 bases each). The germline V gene encodes CDR1 MDHEN and CDR2 SYDVKM. The CDR3 runs to 15 residues. Between the trimmed V and J ends, which lost 6 bases and 2 bases, there was a span of 17 bases. In nucleotides, the CDR3 is TGTGCCAGCAGCTTTCCATGGGGACCGACCTACGAGCAGTACTTC. It yields the protein CASSFPWGPTYEQYF.

The rearrangement links TRBV5-6 to TRBJ1-1; TRBD1 matches 7 bases. The germline V gene has CDR1 SGHDT and CDR2 YYEEEE. CDR3 length: 15 residues. J lost 1 base, V lost 2 bases, and 5 bases had no gene match. The CDR3 spells CASSFRTGPNTEAFF. The CDR3 DNA sequence: TGTGCCAGCAGCTTTAGGACAGGCCCGAACACTGAAGCTTTCTTT.

This clone came up once. CDR3 nucleotides: TGTGCCAGCAGGACCCGCTCTAGCGTCAGGGAAGATACGCAGTATTTT. Its translation is CASRTRSSVREDTQYF. The genes are TRBV28 and TRBJ2-3; D is possibly TRBD2 (6 bases). The V and J ends lost 6 bases and 5 bases respectively, with 21 bases between them. This CDR3 has 16 residues. Germline assignment: CDR1 MDHEN and CDR2 SYDVKM.

The chain is built from TRBV7-2 and TRBJ1-1; D is perhaps TRBD1 (5 bases). This CDR3 comprises 14 residues. The germline V gene has CDR1 SGHTA and CDR2 FQGNSA. Between the trimmed V and J ends, which lost 5 bases and 1 base, there was a span of 11 bases. CDR3 residues: CASSPGPQNTEAFF. Here the CDR3 DNA reads TGTGCCAGCAGCCCGGGACCGCAGAACACTGAAGCTTTCTTT.

This rearrangement joins TRBV5-1 to TRBJ2-1; TRBD1 might be the D (6 bases). Germline lookup yields CDR1 SGHRS and CDR2 YFSETQ. The CDR3 is 15 amino acids. With 4 bases removed from V and 0 bases from J, the gap between germline ends came to 11 bases. CDR3 DNA sequence: TGCGCCAGCAGCATCTCAGGGGACTCCTACAATGAGCAGTTCTTC. It encodes CASSISGDSYNEQFF.

The chain employs TRBV15 and TRBJ2-3, with TRBD1 matching over 7 bases. From germline, CDR1 is LNHNV and CDR2 YYDKDF (reference sequence). V was pared by 7 bases and J by 5 bases, with 9 bases of the junction left unmatched. This CDR3 region has 14 residues. CDR3 sequence reads: CATTNEGAGDTQYF. CDR3 bases: TGTGCCACCACCAATGAGGGGGCGGGAGATACGCAGTATTTT.

This clone occurred a few times. V is TRBV9 and J is TRBJ1-1, with a tentative D call TRBD1 (6 bases). Per the germline V gene, CDR1 is SGDLS and CDR2 is YYNGEE. Trimming left V 4 bases short and J 3 bases short, with 19 bases between. The CDR3 covers 16 residues. CDR3 bases: TGTGCCAGCAGCCGGGGGCTGGAGCTAGTGGACACTGAAGCTTTCTTT. The encoded protein is CASSRGLELVDTEAFF.

V is TRBV7-8 and J is TRBJ1-6; 8 bases are a match to TRBD1. V shed 5 bases, J shed 10 bases, and the junction held 10 bases outside the gene matches. The CDR3 totals 15 residues. Germline V CDR1 and CDR2: SGHVS, FQNEAQ. The CDR3 sequence is CASSQTGGGGSPLHF. Written as DNA, the CDR3 is TGTGCCAGCAGCCAAACAGGGGGGGGCGGCTCACCCCTCCACTTT.

This clone was detected once. J is TRBJ2-3 and V is TRBV7-3; the D is unclear. Trimming pared 2 bases from V and 4 bases from J, leaving 4 bases between. The CDR3 has 12 amino acids. Germline V gives CDR1 SGHTA, CDR2 FQGTGA. CDR3 amino acids: CASSLRADTQYF. CDR3 nucleotides: TGTGCCAGCAGCTTACGGGCAGATACGCAGTATTTT.

The chain links TRBV20-1 to TRBJ1-2; D is unresolved. The CDR3 extends over 12 amino acids. Deletions cut 3 bases from V and 4 bases from J, with 9 bases between. CDR1 and CDR2 (germline): DFQATT, SNEGSKA (reference sequence). CDR3 sequence: CSASQAIYGYTF. The CDR3 nucleotides read TGCAGTGCTAGTCAGGCGATCTATGGCTACACCTTC.

In this sample, this clone turned up a few times. As DNA, the CDR3 is TGCGCCAGCAGGCACAACCCGGGCCTCGACAATGAGCAGTTCTTC. Protein: CASRHNPGLDNEQFF. The J gene is TRBJ2-1, the V gene TRBV5-1; no clear D. Germline V CDR1 and CDR2: SGHRS, YFSETQ. The germline V and J ends were trimmed by 5 bases and 5 bases, with 17 bases remaining between them. The CDR3 is 15 amino acids.

The V gene is TRBV6-1, the J gene TRBJ1-2; 8 nucleotides match TRBD1. This CDR3 region has 15 residues. Trimming at V came to 0 bases and at J to 3 bases, leaving 3 bases not matched to a gene. Germline-derived CDR1 and CDR2 are MNHNS and SASEGT. CDR3 loop: CASSEAATGDYGYTF. CDR3 coding DNA: TGTGCCAGCAGTGAAGCCGCGACAGGGGACTATGGCTACACCTTC.

The rearrangement uses TRBV19 and TRBJ1-5; the D is unclear. V lost 1 base and J 4 bases, leaving 11 bases between the germline ends. CDR1 and CDR2 from the germline V gene are LNHDA and SQIVND (reference sequence). CDR3 size: 15 residues. CDR3 residues: CASSIVGLHNQPQHF. In DNA, the CDR3 is TGTGCCAGTAGTATAGTTGGACTACATAATCAGCCCCAGCATTTT.

The chain links TRBV6-5 to TRBJ2-1; D gene unclear. V was shortened by 3 bases and J by 6 bases, with 6 bases between the two germline ends. The CDR3 runs 12 residues. The germline CDR1 and CDR2 sequences are MNHEY and SVGAGI. The CDR3 protein is CASSYSPNEQFF. The CDR3, as DNA: TGTGCCAGCAGTTATTCCCCCAATGAGCAGTTCTTC.

The chain has TRBV5-6 and TRBJ2-1; TRBD2 aligns across 16 bases. This CDR3 has 17 amino acids. From germline, CDR1 is SGHDT and CDR2 YYEEEE. V gave up 5 bases and J gave up 3 bases; unmatched junction bases: 5. The CDR3 reads CASRSGLAGGRYNEQFF. CDR3 nucleotides: TGTGCCAGCAGATCGGGACTAGCGGGGGGGCGCTACAATGAGCAGTTCTTC.

The rearrangement links TRBV12-3 or TRBV12-4 to TRBJ2-7; D remains unclear. Trimming removed 6 bases from V and 2 bases from J, with 8 bases in between. The CDR3 length is 12 residues. The CDR3 sequence: CASSHLAYEQYF. CDR3 nucleotides: TGTGCCAGCAGCCACTTAGCCTACGAGCAGTACTTC.

The chain uses TRBV27 and TRBJ2-6; the D gene is possibly TRBD2 (6 bases). This CDR3 contains 19 residues. With 0 bases removed from V and 0 bases from J, the gap between germline ends came to 15 bases. Germline V gives CDR1 MNHEY, CDR2 SMNVEV (reference sequence). CDR3 sequence (DNA): TGTGCCAGCAGTTTATCGCCCGGACTAACCCTCTCTGGGGCCAACGTCCTGACTTTC. Translation gives CASSLSPGLTLSGANVLTF.

V is TRBV5-4 and J is TRBJ2-5, with 12 bases fitting TRBD2. After removal of 0 bases from V and 3 bases from J, the junction contained 0 bases not matched to a gene. This CDR3 is 15 amino acids long. Germline CDR1 reads SGHNT; CDR2 reads YYREEE (reference sequence). In nucleotides, the CDR3 is TGTGCCAGCAGCTTGGCTAGCGGGGGGGAAGAGACCCAGTACTTC. It yields the protein CASSLASGGEETQYF.

The V call is TRBV18, the J call TRBJ2-1; 13 positions match TRBD2. The CDR3 runs 16 residues. CDR1 KGHSH and CDR2 LQKENI come from the germline V gene. With 4 bases clipped from V and 7 bases from J, the junction kept 7 bases outside the gene matches. DNA of the CDR3: TGTGCCAGCTCACTTTTACTAGCGGGAGGGCTTAATGAGCAGTTCTTC. This codes for CASSLLLAGGLNEQFF. The variable domain in full, completed from reference TRBV18 and TRBJ2-1, reads NAGVMQNPRHLVRRRGQEARLRCSPMKGHSHVYWYRQLPEEGLKFMVYLQKENIIDESGMPKERFSAEFPKEGPSILRIQQVVRGDSAAYFCASSLLLAGGLNEQFFGPGTRLTVL.